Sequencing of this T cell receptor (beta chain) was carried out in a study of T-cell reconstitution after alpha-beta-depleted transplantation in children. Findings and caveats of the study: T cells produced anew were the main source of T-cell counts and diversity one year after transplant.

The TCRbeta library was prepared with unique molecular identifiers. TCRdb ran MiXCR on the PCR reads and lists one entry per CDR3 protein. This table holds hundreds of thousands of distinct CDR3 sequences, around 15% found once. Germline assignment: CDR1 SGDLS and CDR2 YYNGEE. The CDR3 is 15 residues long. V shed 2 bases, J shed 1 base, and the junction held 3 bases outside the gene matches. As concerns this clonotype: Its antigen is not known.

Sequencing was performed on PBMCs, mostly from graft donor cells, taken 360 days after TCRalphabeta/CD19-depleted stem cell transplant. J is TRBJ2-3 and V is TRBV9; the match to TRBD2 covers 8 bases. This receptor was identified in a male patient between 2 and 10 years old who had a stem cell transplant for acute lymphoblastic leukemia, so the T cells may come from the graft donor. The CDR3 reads CASSVRAGGTDTQYF. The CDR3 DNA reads TGTGCCAGCAGCGTTCGAGCGGGAGGCACAGATACGCAGTATTTT.